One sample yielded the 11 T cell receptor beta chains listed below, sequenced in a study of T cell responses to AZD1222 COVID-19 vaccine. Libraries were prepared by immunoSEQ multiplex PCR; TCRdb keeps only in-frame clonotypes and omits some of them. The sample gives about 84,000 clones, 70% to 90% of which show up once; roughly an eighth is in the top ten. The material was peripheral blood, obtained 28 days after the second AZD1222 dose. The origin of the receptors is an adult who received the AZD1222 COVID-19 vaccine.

Written as DNA, the CDR3 is TGTGCCAGCAGTGAAAGGAGGGGCATTAATTCACCCCTCCACTTT. Residues: CASSERRGINSPLHF. The chain recombines TRBV6-1 with TRBJ1-6; D perhaps matches TRBD1 (5 bases). CDR3 length: 15 amino acids. Trimming removed 2 bases from V and 6 bases from J, with 11 bases in between. Germline CDR1 reads MNHNS; CDR2 reads SASEGT.

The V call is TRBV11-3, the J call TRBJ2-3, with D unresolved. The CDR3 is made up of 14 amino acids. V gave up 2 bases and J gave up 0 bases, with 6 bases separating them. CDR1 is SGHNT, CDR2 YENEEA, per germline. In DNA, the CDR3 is TGTGCCAGCAGCTTATCCGCTAGCACAGATACGCAGTATTTT. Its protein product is CASSLSASTDTQYF.

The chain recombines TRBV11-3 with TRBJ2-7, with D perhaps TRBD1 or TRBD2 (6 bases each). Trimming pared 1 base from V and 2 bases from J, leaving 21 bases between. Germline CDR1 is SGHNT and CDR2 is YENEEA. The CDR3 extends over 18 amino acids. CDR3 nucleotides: TGTGCCAGCAGCTTAGGATCGCCCGGGGGCGCAGGCACCTACGAGCAGTACTTC. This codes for CASSLGSPGGAGTYEQYF.

CDR3 protein: CASSFPVVTEAFF. For the CDR3, the DNA is TGTGCCAGCAGTTTCCCAGTGGTCACTGAAGCTTTCTTT. This sequence joins TRBV6-2 or TRBV6-3 and TRBJ1-1; no reliable D call. V dropped 4 bases and J dropped 4 bases, with 10 bases sitting between them. There are 13 residues in the CDR3. Germline CDR1 is MNHEY and CDR2 is SVGEGT.

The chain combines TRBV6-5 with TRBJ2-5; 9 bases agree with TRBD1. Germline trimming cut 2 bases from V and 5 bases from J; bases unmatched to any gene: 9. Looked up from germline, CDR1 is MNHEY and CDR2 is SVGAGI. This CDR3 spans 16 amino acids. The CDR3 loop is CASSYRGQGGVETQYF. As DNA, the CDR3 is TGTGCCAGCAGTTACAGGGGACAGGGAGGAGTGGAGACCCAGTACTTC.

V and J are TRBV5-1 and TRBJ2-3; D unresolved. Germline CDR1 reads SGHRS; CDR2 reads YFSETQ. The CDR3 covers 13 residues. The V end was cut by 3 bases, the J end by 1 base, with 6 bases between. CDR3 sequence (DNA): TGCGCCAGCAGCTCAAGCGGCACAGATACGCAGTATTTT. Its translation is CASSSSGTDTQYF.

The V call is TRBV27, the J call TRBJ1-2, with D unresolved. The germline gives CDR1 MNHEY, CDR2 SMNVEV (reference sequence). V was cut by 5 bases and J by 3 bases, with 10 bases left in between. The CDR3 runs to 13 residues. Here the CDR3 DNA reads TGTGCCAGCAGTGCAGGCCATGACTATGGCTACACCTTC. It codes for CASSAGHDYGYTF.

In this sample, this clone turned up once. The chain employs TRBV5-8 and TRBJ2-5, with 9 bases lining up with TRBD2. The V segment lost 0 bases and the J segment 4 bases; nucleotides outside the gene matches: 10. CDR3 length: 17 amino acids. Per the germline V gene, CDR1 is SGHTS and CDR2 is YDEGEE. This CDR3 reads CASSLGYDTSGRETQYF. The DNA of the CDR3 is TGTGCCAGCAGCTTGGGTTATGATACTAGCGGGCGAGAGACCCAGTACTTC.

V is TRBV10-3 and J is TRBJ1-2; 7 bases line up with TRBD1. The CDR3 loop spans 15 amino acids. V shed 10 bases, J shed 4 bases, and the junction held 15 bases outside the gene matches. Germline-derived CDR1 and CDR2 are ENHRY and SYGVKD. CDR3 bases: TGTGCCACAACAACCACAGGGGTTCCTTTCTATGGCTACACCTTC. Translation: CATTTTGVPFYGYTF.

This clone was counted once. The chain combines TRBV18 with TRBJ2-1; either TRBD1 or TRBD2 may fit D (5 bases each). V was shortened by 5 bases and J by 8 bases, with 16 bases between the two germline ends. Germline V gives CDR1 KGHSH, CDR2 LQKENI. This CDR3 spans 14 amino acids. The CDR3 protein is CASSASGTRDEQFF. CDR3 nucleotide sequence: TGTGCCAGCTCAGCATCCGGGACCAGGGATGAGCAGTTCTTC.

CDR3 bases: TGCAGCGTTGGGGGACAGGTAGGGGAGACCCAGTACTTC. This encodes CSVGGQVGETQYF. The chain couples TRBV29-1 to TRBJ2-5; 8 nucleotides align to TRBD1. V gave up 4 bases and J gave up 5 bases; unmatched junction bases: 6. Germline CDR1 SQVTM, CDR2 ANQGSEA. The CDR3 consists of 13 residues.